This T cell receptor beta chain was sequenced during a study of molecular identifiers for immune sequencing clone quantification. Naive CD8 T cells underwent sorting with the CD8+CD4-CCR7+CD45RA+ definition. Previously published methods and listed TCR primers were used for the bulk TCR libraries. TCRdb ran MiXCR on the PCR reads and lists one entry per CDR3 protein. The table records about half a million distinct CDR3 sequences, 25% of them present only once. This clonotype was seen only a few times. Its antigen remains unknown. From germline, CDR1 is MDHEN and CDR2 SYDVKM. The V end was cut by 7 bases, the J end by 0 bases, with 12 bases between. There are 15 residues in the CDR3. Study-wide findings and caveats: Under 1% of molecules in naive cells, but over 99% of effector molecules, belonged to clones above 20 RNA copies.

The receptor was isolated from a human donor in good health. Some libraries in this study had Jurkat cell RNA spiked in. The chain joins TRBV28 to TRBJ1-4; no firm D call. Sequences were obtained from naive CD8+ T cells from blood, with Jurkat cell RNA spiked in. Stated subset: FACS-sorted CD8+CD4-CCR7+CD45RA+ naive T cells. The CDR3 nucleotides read TGTGCCAGCATCCCCTCCGGAGCAACTAATGAAAAACTGTTTTTT. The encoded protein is CASIPSGATNEKLFF.